A single sample is the source of the 22 T cell receptor beta chains below, sequenced in a study of shared clonotypes between healthy human individuals. Clones were sequenced by immunoSEQ multiplex PCR, and TCRdb holds only the in-frame ones, with some missing. The table includes some 2,500,000 clones, around 90% detected once. What was sequenced was naive CD4+ T cells from PBMCs. As for subset: CD45RA+ positively selected. The receptors were sampled from a man aged 18 to 30 in good health. Some clones in this sample may be carry-over from other donors' samples.

The chain employs TRBV7-9 and TRBJ1-2; the match to TRBD1 covers 8 bases. The trim removed 1 base at V and 4 bases at J, leaving 5 bases unmatched. The CDR3 is made up of 15 amino acids. The germline V gene has CDR1 SEHNR and CDR2 FQNEAQ (reference sequence). CDR3 amino acids: CASSLDGQGLYGYTF. DNA of the CDR3: TGTGCCAGCAGCTTAGATGGACAGGGACTCTATGGCTACACCTTC.

This clone was observed a single time. The chain uses TRBV5-6 and TRBJ1-1, with D possibly being TRBD1 (6 bases). The CDR3 has 15 residues. Trimming pared 4 bases from V and 4 bases from J, leaving 17 bases between. Germline V lookup: CDR1 SGHDT, CDR2 YYEEEE. CDR3 loop: CASSNDRLRSTEAFF. DNA for the CDR3: TGTGCCAGCAGCAATGACAGGTTACGGAGCACTGAAGCTTTCTTT.

The V and J genes are TRBV27 and TRBJ2-2; D ambiguous. Germline assignment: CDR1 MNHEY and CDR2 SMNVEV (reference sequence). CDR3 length: 15 residues. Deletions cut 3 bases from V and 4 bases from J, with 12 bases between. CDR3 sequence reads: CASSFGSWGTGELFF. The CDR3 nucleotides read TGTGCCAGCAGTTTTGGATCGTGGGGCACCGGGGAGCTGTTTTTT.

The chain uses TRBV28 and TRBJ2-5; TRBD2 agrees at 12 bases. The ends lost 6 bases at V and 6 bases at J; junction bases unmatched: 8. The V gene's germline CDR1 is MDHEN and CDR2 SYDVKM. The CDR3 loop spans 15 amino acids. CDR3 sequence reads: CASRSLAGGTQTQYF. CDR3 sequence (DNA): TGTGCCAGCAGGTCTCTAGCGGGAGGGACGCAGACCCAGTACTTC.

This clone was recorded only once. The V and J genes are TRBV2 and TRBJ2-2; D is possibly TRBD2 (5 bases). CDR3 length: 15 residues. The germline V and J ends were trimmed by 4 bases and 1 base, with 10 bases remaining between them. Germline CDR1 SNHLY, CDR2 FYNNEI. The CDR3 nucleotides read TGTGCCAGCAGTGTACGCGGAGGGAACACCGGGGAGCTGTTTTTT. Translating gives CASSVRGGNTGELFF.

The V call is TRBV28, the J call TRBJ2-7; TRBD2 is a possible D gene (5 bases). Germline V gene data show CDR1 as MDHEN and CDR2 as SYDVKM. Trimming took off 5 bases at V and 7 bases at J, with 18 bases between the two ends. CDR3 length: 14 amino acids. DNA for the CDR3: TGTGCCAGCAGTCCCCCCGGCGGCTCGGGGGAGCAGTACTTC. Translated, it gives CASSPPGGSGEQYF. Combining the CDR3 with reference TRBV28 and TRBJ2-7 gives the whole variable domain DVKVTQSSRYLVKRTGEKVFLECVQDMDHENMFWYRQDPGLGLRLIYFSYDVKMKEKGDIPEGYSVSREKKERFSLILESASTNQTSMYLCASSPPGGSGEQYFGPGTRLTVT.

The chain recombines TRBV5-6 with TRBJ2-7, with TRBD2 matching 9 bases. CDR1 is SGHDT and CDR2 is YYEEEE in the germline V gene. The CDR3 runs to 16 residues. The trim removed 0 bases at V and 3 bases at J, leaving 7 bases unmatched. CDR3 sequence reads: CASSLGLADSLYEQYF. CDR3 DNA: TGTGCCAGCAGCTTGGGACTAGCGGACTCCCTCTACGAGCAGTACTTC.

The V and J genes are TRBV27 and TRBJ2-5, with a tentative D call TRBD2 (6 bases). Looked up from germline, CDR1 is MNHEY and CDR2 is SMNVEV (reference sequence). V lost 3 bases, J lost 2 bases, and 13 bases lay in between. This CDR3 region has 15 residues. CDR3 bases: TGTGCCAGCAGTTTTACCCGGGGGAAACAAGAGACCCAGTACTTC. Residues: CASSFTRGKQETQYF.

This chain uses TRBV27 with TRBJ2-7; 8 positions agree with TRBD2. Germline V gene data show CDR1 as MNHEY and CDR2 as SMNVEV (reference sequence). The CDR3 is 16 amino acids. The V gene end was trimmed by 4 bases and the J gene end by 6 bases; junction bases not matched to a gene: 14. CDR3 loop: CASSSRLAGITVEQYF. The CDR3 bases are TGTGCCAGCAGTTCCCGTTTAGCGGGAATTACGGTCGAGCAGTACTTC.

The chain joins TRBV19 to TRBJ2-1; 13 bases line up with TRBD2. V lost 5 bases, J lost 6 bases, and 7 bases stayed unmatched. This CDR3 has 16 amino acids. Germline V lookup: CDR1 LNHDA, CDR2 SQIVND (reference sequence). Here the CDR3 reads CASSSPGLAGPNEQFF. For the CDR3, the DNA is TGTGCCAGTAGTTCCCCGGGACTAGCGGGACCCAATGAGCAGTTCTTC.

The chain recombines TRBV2 with TRBJ2-7; 8 nucleotides agree with TRBD2. V dropped 6 bases and J dropped 2; count of bases not matched to a gene: 6. The germline gives CDR1 SNHLY, CDR2 FYNNEI. The CDR3 extends over 14 amino acids. For the CDR3, the DNA is TGTGCCAGCAGGCGGGAGGTTTTAGCCTACGAGCAGTACTTC. Amino acids: CASRREVLAYEQYF.

The V call is TRBV4-3, the J call TRBJ2-2; 11 nucleotides match TRBD2. This CDR3 spans 17 amino acids. CDR1 and CDR2 (germline): LGHNA, YSLEER. The V segment lost 1 base and the J segment 7 bases; nucleotides outside the gene matches: 8. CDR3 sequence: CASSQGETSGSVGELFF. CDR3 DNA: TGCGCCAGCAGCCAAGGAGAAACTAGCGGGAGTGTCGGGGAGCTGTTTTTT.

The CDR3 DNA sequence: TGTGCCATCGGAGGGGGTCACGAGCAGTACTTC. Translated, it gives CAIGGGHEQYF. This chain connects TRBV10-3 to TRBJ2-7; D tentatively reads TRBD1 or TRBD2 (6 bases each). CDR1 and CDR2 (germline): ENHRY, SYGVKD. CDR3 length: 11 residues. V was pared by 8 bases and J by 5 bases, with 10 bases between.

This clone appeared a few times. Other DNA variants within this sample encode the same CDR3. The chain combines TRBV5-1 with TRBJ1-3; D uncertain. V lost 3 bases to trimming and J lost 2 bases, with 0 bases between them. Germline V lookup: CDR1 SGHRS, CDR2 YFSETQ. CDR3 size: 11 residues. CDR3 loop: CASSSGNTIYF. In nucleotides, the CDR3 is TGCGCCAGCAGCTCTGGAAACACCATATATTTT.

The chain combines TRBV6-5 with TRBJ2-7; 8 nucleotides agree with TRBD2. Germline loops: CDR1 MNHEY, CDR2 SVGAGI. CDR3 length: 15 residues. V shed 5 bases, J shed 0 bases, and the junction held 6 bases outside the gene matches. The CDR3 is CASSLRGGPSYEQYF. DNA for the CDR3: TGTGCCAGCAGTCTTCGGGGGGGTCCCTCCTACGAGCAGTACTTC.

The J gene is TRBJ2-5, the V gene TRBV12-5, with TRBD2 identical over 10 bases. Germline V gives CDR1 LGHNT, CDR2 FRNRAP. The trim removed 6 bases at V and 3 bases at J, leaving 4 bases unmatched. There are 14 residues in the CDR3. CDR3 sequence: CASGPGLAKETQYF. The CDR3, as DNA: TGTGCTAGTGGCCCGGGACTAGCGAAAGAGACCCAGTACTTC.

The chain recombines TRBV28 with TRBJ1-2; D is uncertain. This CDR3 contains 14 residues. CDR1 is MDHEN and CDR2 is SYDVKM in the germline V gene. Trimming removed 4 bases from V and 5 bases from J, with 14 bases in between. In DNA, the CDR3 is TGTGCCAGCAGTTCACCTTCTGCGAGGTATGGCTACACCTTC. This sequence encodes CASSSPSARYGYTF.

The V call is TRBV6-5, the J call TRBJ2-7; the D gene is possibly TRBD1 (5 bases). With 11 bases removed from V and 3 bases from J, the gap between germline ends came to 20 bases. CDR1 is MNHEY and CDR2 is SVGAGI in the germline V gene. This CDR3 has 14 residues. CDR3 DNA sequence: TGTGCCCCCCGACAGTCCCCGACCGTCTACGAGCAGTACTTC. It is translated as CAPRQSPTVYEQYF.

This clone was recorded once. The genes are TRBV7-2 and TRBJ1-1; 8 bases are a match to TRBD1. The J segment lost 3 bases and the V segment lost 3 bases, leaving 3 bases of the junction unmatched. The length of the CDR3 is 14 residues. The germline V gene encodes CDR1 SGHTA and CDR2 FQGNSA. CDR3 in DNA: TGTGCCAGCAGCTTTTACAGGGGGGACACTGAAGCTTTCTTT. It encodes CASSFYRGDTEAFF.

CDR3 sequence reads: CASSPGGADTTYEQYF. CDR3 coding DNA: TGCGCCAGCAGCCCCGGGGGCGCTGATACCACCTACGAGCAGTACTTC. The chain is built from TRBV4-1 and TRBJ2-7; D assignment may be TRBD1 or TRBD2 (6 bases each). Trimming took off 4 bases at V and 2 bases at J, with 18 bases between the two ends. The CDR3 is 16 residues long. Germline V gives CDR1 MGHRA, CDR2 YSYEKL.

The V gene is TRBV29-1, the J gene TRBJ2-3, with D possibly matching TRBD1 (5 bases). The germline V gene encodes CDR1 SQVTM and CDR2 ANQGSEA. CDR3 size: 12 residues. Trimming shortened V by 5 bases and J by 2 bases, and 8 bases separated the two germline ends. CDR3 DNA: TGCAGCGTTCGACAGAACACAGATACGCAGTATTTT. As protein: CSVRQNTDTQYF.

V gene TRBV7-2 combines with J gene TRBJ2-3, with a possible D match to TRBD2 (5 bases). V gave up 1 base and J gave up 3 bases, with 14 bases separating them. The CDR3 totals 16 residues. Per germline, CDR1 SGHTA and CDR2 FQGNSA. The CDR3 DNA reads TGTGCCAGCAGCTTAGAGGGAGTGAGGGAAACAGATACGCAGTATTTT. Its protein product is CASSLEGVRETDTQYF. The full variable domain, rest sourced from reference TRBV7-2 and TRBJ2-3, is GAGVSQSPSNKVTEKGKDVELRCDPISGHTALYWYRQSLGQGLEFLIYFQGNSAPDKSGLPSDRFSAERTGGSVSTLTIQRTQQEDSAVYLCASSLEGVRETDTQYFGPGTRLTVL.